Sequencing of this T cell receptor beta chain was carried out in a study of technical replicates of blood from a handful of donors. V shed 5 bases and J shed 6 bases, with 16 bases lying between them. Germline V gives CDR1 SGHTA, CDR2 FQGTGA. There are 14 residues in the CDR3. The table came from immunoSEQ multiplex PCR; TCRdb's copy has only in-frame clones and leaves some out. The sample includes 75,000 to 100,000 clones, roughly 96% of them seen just once. This clonotype originated in a human donor in good health. This chain joins TRBV7-3 and TRBJ1-1, with D perhaps TRBD1 (6 bases). Sequenced: T cells isolated from PBMCs. The CDR3 region is CASSPQGGFPEAFF. The CDR3 nucleotides read TGTGCCAGCAGCCCGCAAGGGGGTTTCCCTGAAGCTTTCTTT.